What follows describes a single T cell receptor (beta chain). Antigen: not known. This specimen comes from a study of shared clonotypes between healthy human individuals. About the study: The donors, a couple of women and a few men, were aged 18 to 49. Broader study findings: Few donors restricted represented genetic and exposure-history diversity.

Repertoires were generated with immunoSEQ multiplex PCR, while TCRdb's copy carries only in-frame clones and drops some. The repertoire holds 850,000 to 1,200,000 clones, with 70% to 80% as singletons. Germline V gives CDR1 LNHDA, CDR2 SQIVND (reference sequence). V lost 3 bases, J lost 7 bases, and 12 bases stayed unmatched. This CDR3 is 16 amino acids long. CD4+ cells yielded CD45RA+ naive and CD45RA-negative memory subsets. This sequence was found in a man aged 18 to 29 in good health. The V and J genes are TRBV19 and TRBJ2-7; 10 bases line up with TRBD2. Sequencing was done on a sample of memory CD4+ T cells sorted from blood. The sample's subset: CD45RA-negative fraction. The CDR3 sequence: CASSMRLAGTGGEQYF. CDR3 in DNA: TGTGCCAGTAGTATGCGACTAGCGGGTACTGGGGGAGAGCAGTACTTC.